The clone carrying this T cell receptor beta chain was detected a few times. The antigen remains undetermined. The sample belongs to a study of T cells in Graves' hyperthyroidism and ophthalmopathy. The source material, RNA transcripts, was used to amplify TCR beta CDR3 regions. HTBI primers were employed in a first-round RT-PCR of the TCR CDR3. TCRdb re-derived calls from the multiplex PCR reads in MiXCR, one entry per CDR3 protein. The sample gives a few hundred thousand distinct CDR3 sequences, 15% of which show up once; 32% is in the top ten. This CDR3 has 16 residues. CDR1 and CDR2 (germline): SGHDN, FVKESK. V shed 0 bases and J shed 0 bases, with 9 bases lying between them. General study findings and limits: It was a median approximately six months before onset that the model predicted ophthalmopathy.

Uncontrolled infection, other autoimmune disease, pregnancy or lactation barred patients from enrollment. The chain uses TRBV14 and TRBJ2-1, with a weak D call TRBD2 (6 bases). The clonotype comes from a woman in her twenties or thirties with Graves' hyperthyroidism. Material for sequencing was blood. CDR3 sequence (DNA): TGTGCCAGCAGCCAAGACTCCGGGAGCTCCTACAATGAGCAGTTCTTC. It codes for CASSQDSGSSYNEQFF.